This T cell receptor (beta chain) was retrieved from a study of blood T cell repertoires in COVID-19 (dated by TCRdb to the early 2020s). In terms of the full investigation: Samples from collaborators originated in the United States, Italy and Spain and spanned both the acute and convalescent phases of COVID-19. The material from the prospective study consisted of cDNA or gDNA derived from T cells, B-cell-depleted T cells, or PBMCs. Subjects who had been exposed to COVID-19, were actively infected with it, or had recovered from it provided the deeply sampled blood TCRbeta repertoires that made up the dataset. The repertoires were released in a freely available public database meant as a resource for research on the immune response to SARS-CoV-2. The samples were drawn from two sources: the first 160 participants of the ongoing ImmuneRACE study, and fewer than 1,500 subjects contributed by 6 global collaborators. Nearly every sample came with metadata listing a de-identified subject ID, COVID-19 status, age in years and sex. Where HLA class I and class II types were available, the types were taken from metadata supplied by the sample provider, not from assay-based typing. Overall study outcomes, separate from this receptor: Clinical and demographic metadata were provided uncurated, with the amount varying by source and participant.

TCRbeta CDR3 regions were amplified from genomic DNA by means of the immunoSEQ Assay, a bias-controlled multiplex PCR. The original pipeline was this. The number of nucleated cells in each sample was estimated from the amplification of reference gene primers within the assay. To quantify the absolute abundance of each unique TCRbeta CDR3 rearrangement, sequence reads were collapsed and filtered. For each sample, productive Simpson clonality was calculated by taking the square root of Simpson's diversity index across productive rearrangements. TCRdb holds this immuneACCESS table with in-frame rearrangements only. Some clones are missing; in checked studies, unresolved V genes explain under half, and the rest has no known cause. The V and J calls and clone size come from that table; D and trimming were worked out from the DNA. This sample comprises 210,000 or so clones, around 92% of them detected only once. The leading ten clones occupy about 1.3% of the sample.

Whole blood was collected in K2EDTA tubes by collaborating institutions according to the institutions' own protocols. For TCRbeta analysis, collaborator samples were shipped as frozen whole blood, as isolated PBMCs, or as DNA extracted from either sample type. In the case of this clone: Its antigen has not been determined. Qualities for individual bases were not recorded, and no much larger clone is one base off.

Reading from cysteine to phenylalanine, the CDR3 counts 14 amino acids. Solely the CDR3 DNA is kept, with 42 bases framed from the first base. From V the trimming removes 6 bases and from J it removes 3 bases, while the gene matches leave 6 bases of the junction unaccounted for. Sequences MDHEN (CDR1) and SYDVKM (CDR2) are obtained from the germline V gene. This sequence uses TRBV28 and TRBJ2-3; 7 bases in the middle match TRBD1. The material sequenced was peripheral blood. This receptor was taken from a man aged 25 to 45 with acute or convalescent COVID-19. The CDR3 loop reads CASRTQGRTDTQYF. In nucleotide form, the sequence is TGTGCCAGCAGGACACAGGGGCGGACAGATACGCAGTATTTT.